Following are 24 T cell receptor beta chains from one sample sequenced in a study of cytomegalovirus exposure and HLA in healthy donors. PCR primers comprised 60 Vbeta and 13 Jbeta primers. Clones were read by immunoSEQ multiplex PCR, and TCRdb kept only the in-frame ones, dropping some. Of 49,000 or so clones listed, approximately 85% were seen once; the top ten hold 2% to 3%. Input material: PBMCs. The source of these receptors is a boy younger than 18 in good health and CMV-seropositive.

This clone has only a few counts. This sequence joins TRBV7-3 and TRBJ2-3, with 7 bases matching TRBD1. Germline-derived CDR1 and CDR2 are SGHTA and FQGTGA. Trimming at V came to 4 bases and at J to 0 bases, leaving 1 base not matched to a gene. The CDR3 contains 14 residues. The CDR3 coding sequence is TGTGCCAGCAGCTCCAGGGGGAGCACAGATACGCAGTATTTT. Amino acids: CASSSRGSTDTQYF.

The CDR3 nucleotides read TGTGCCAGCAGCACGACAGGGAATACGAATCAGCCCCAGCATTTT. As protein: CASSTTGNTNQPQHF. The rearrangement links TRBV6-6 to TRBJ1-5; 7 positions match TRBD1. V lost 6 bases, J lost 4 bases, and 9 bases stayed unmatched. Germline CDR1 MNHNY, CDR2 SVGAGI (reference sequence). The CDR3 loop spans 15 amino acids.

The V and J genes are TRBV6-1 and TRBJ2-7, with TRBD2 matching over 7 bases. V gave up 3 bases and J gave up 6 bases; unmatched junction bases: 8. Germline V gives CDR1 MNHNS, CDR2 SASEGT. This CDR3 has 14 amino acids. In nucleotides, the CDR3 is TGTGCCAGCAGTGAGGTGCGGGGAGGGCTCGAGCAGTACTTC. Protein product: CASSEVRGGLEQYF.

The DNA for the CDR3 is TGTGCCAGCAGTCGGTGGACAGGGGAGGCCTACGAGCAGTACTTC. This codes for CASSRWTGEAYEQYF. V usage is TRBV6-1 and J usage is TRBJ2-7; 9 bases map to TRBD1. The CDR3 extends over 15 amino acids. V trimming: 5 bases; J trimming: 2 bases; junction bases outside the gene matches: 7. From germline, CDR1 is MNHNS and CDR2 SASEGT.

This chain connects TRBV5-1 to TRBJ1-2; 9 positions match TRBD1. The germline V gene has CDR1 SGHRS and CDR2 YFSETQ. The CDR3 consists of 15 residues. Trimming at V came to 5 bases and at J to 2 bases, leaving 7 bases not matched to a gene. CDR3 sequence: CASRGGQGRNYGYTF. CDR3 DNA sequence: TGCGCCAGCAGGGGCGGACAGGGGCGGAACTATGGCTACACCTTC. Together with reference TRBV5-1 and TRBJ1-2, the CDR3 gives the full variable domain: KAGVTQTPRYLIKTRGQQVTLSCSPISGHRSVSWYQQTPGQGLQFLFEYFSETQRNKGNFPGRFSGRQFSNSRSEMNVSTLELGDSALYLCASRGGQGRNYGYTFGSGTRLTVV.

The chain joins TRBV7-9 to TRBJ2-2; a possible D gene is TRBD1 (6 bases). Germline V gene sequence: CDR1 SEHNR, CDR2 FQNEAQ (reference sequence). The V and J ends lost 4 bases and 4 bases respectively, with 10 bases between them. This CDR3 has 14 amino acids. The CDR3 protein is CASSSRGSTGELFF. The CDR3 nucleotides are TGTGCCAGCAGCTCCAGGGGTAGCACCGGGGAGCTGTTTTTT.

V is TRBV6-1 and J is TRBJ2-7, with a tentative D call TRBD1 (5 bases). CDR3 size: 16 residues. The germline V and J ends were trimmed by 0 bases and 2 bases, with 14 bases remaining between them. Per germline, CDR1 MNHNS and CDR2 SASEGT. CDR3 in amino acids: CASSEAQFRATYEQYF. DNA of the CDR3: TGTGCCAGCAGTGAAGCGCAATTCAGGGCGACCTACGAGCAGTACTTC.

This rearrangement joins TRBV6-6 to TRBJ2-1; 7 bases align to TRBD1. V shed 0 bases and J 6 bases; nucleotides not matched to a gene: 8. Germline V CDR1 and CDR2: MNHNY, SVGAGI (reference sequence). This CDR3 has 16 amino acids. This CDR3 is CASSYSKGTVSNEQFF. CDR3 nucleotides: TGTGCCAGCAGTTACTCGAAGGGGACAGTAAGCAATGAGCAGTTCTTC.

The chain joins TRBV6-1 to TRBJ2-7; D might be TRBD1 (6 bases). Germline V gene lookup returns CDR1 MNHNS and CDR2 SASEGT. Between the trimmed V and J ends, which lost 5 bases and 3 bases, there was a span of 17 bases. The CDR3 is 15 residues long. DNA of the CDR3: TGTGCCAGCAGTAACCGGGACAAAGTAGGCTACGAGCAGTACTTC. Translated, it gives CASSNRDKVGYEQYF.

This clone was detected a few times. The rearrangement links TRBV7-2 to TRBJ2-4, with a possible D match to TRBD1 (5 bases). Per the germline V gene, CDR1 is SGHTA and CDR2 is FQGNSA. This CDR3 spans 13 amino acids. The V gene lost 1 base and the J gene lost 7 bases, with 8 bases spanning the gap. The CDR3 protein is CASSLGQMNIQYF. CDR3 nucleotide sequence: TGTGCCAGCAGCTTAGGACAGATGAACATTCAGTACTTC.

The CDR3 DNA reads TGTGCCAGCAGCCCCCGGACAGGCGTTAACTATGGCTACACCTTC. This sequence encodes CASSPRTGVNYGYTF. This chain joins TRBV7-6 and TRBJ1-2, with 7 bases fitting TRBD1. The V gene end was trimmed by 5 bases and the J gene end by 1 base; junction bases not matched to a gene: 7. This CDR3 region has 15 residues. Germline-derived CDR1 and CDR2 are SGHVS and FNYEAQ.

The V call is TRBV5-1, the J call TRBJ1-1; 7 positions match TRBD1. This CDR3 is 14 amino acids long. Germline CDR1 and CDR2: SGHRS and YFSETQ. After removal of 1 base from V and 1 base from J, the junction contained 1 base not matched to a gene. The CDR3 DNA reads as TGCGCCAGCAGCTTGACAGGGGCGAACACTGAAGCTTTCTTT. This translates into CASSLTGANTEAFF. Using reference TRBV5-1 and TRBJ1-1 for the parts outside the CDR3, the full variable domain is KAGVTQTPRYLIKTRGQQVTLSCSPISGHRSVSWYQQTPGQGLQFLFEYFSETQRNKGNFPGRFSGRQFSNSRSEMNVSTLELGDSALYLCASSLTGANTEAFFGQGTRLTVV.

DNA of the CDR3: TGTGCCAGCAGACCCCGCAGCGGGGGGGCCGACCAAGAGACCCAGTACTTC. This sequence encodes CASRPRSGGADQETQYF. J is TRBJ2-5 and V is TRBV11-2; the match to TRBD2 covers 10 bases. Germline V gene sequence: CDR1 SGHAT, CDR2 FQNNGV. CDR3 length: 17 amino acids. V was clipped by 6 bases and J by 0 bases; unmatched bases: 10.

This chain links TRBV2 with TRBJ1-1; perhaps TRBD1 as D (6 bases). The CDR3 runs 13 residues. Trimming stripped 6 bases from V and 2 bases from J, with 10 bases between. CDR1 and CDR2 (germline): SNHLY, FYNNEI. The CDR3 loop is CASSSQGNTEAFF. CDR3 nucleotide sequence: TGTGCCAGCAGCTCACAGGGAAACACTGAAGCTTTCTTT.

The J gene is TRBJ1-2, the V gene TRBV5-1, with TRBD1 matching 7 bases. CDR1 is SGHRS and CDR2 is YFSETQ in the germline V gene. The CDR3 runs to 18 residues. With V trimmed by 4 bases and J by 5 bases, 20 bases remained unmatched. CDR3: CASSGAPLEQGRHYGYTF. The CDR3, as DNA: TGCGCCAGCAGCGGGGCCCCGTTAGAACAGGGGAGGCATTATGGCTACACCTTC.

V is TRBV6-4 and J is TRBJ1-1; 11 bases are shared with TRBD1. CDR1 and CDR2 from the germline V gene are MRHNA and SNTAGT. The CDR3 covers 14 residues. V shed 4 bases and J 4 bases; nucleotides not matched to a gene: 2. The DNA of the CDR3 is TGTGCCAGCAGTGCCGGGACAGGGGGCACTGAAGCTTTCTTT. It specifies CASSAGTGGTEAFF.

The chain recombines TRBV10-1 with TRBJ2-3; 11 nucleotides match TRBD2. The CDR3 spans 15 residues. V dropped 3 bases and J dropped 2; count of bases not matched to a gene: 1. Germline CDR1 is WNHNN and CDR2 is SYGVQD (reference sequence). CDR3 nucleotide sequence: TGCGCCAGCAGTGAACTAGCGGGGGACACAGATACGCAGTATTTT. Amino acids: CASSELAGDTDTQYF.

In DNA, the CDR3 is TGTGCCAGCAGCGCCGAAGGGAGCGGGGGGGCCGATACGCAGTATTTT. This translates into CASSAEGSGGADTQYF. The chain couples TRBV9 to TRBJ2-3, with 10 bases matching TRBD2. The germline gives CDR1 SGDLS, CDR2 YYNGEE. After removal of 3 bases from V and 6 bases from J, the junction contained 10 bases not matched to a gene. CDR3 length: 16 amino acids.

The chain carries TRBV14 and TRBJ2-3, with 9 bases that match TRBD2. The V and J ends lost 4 bases and 3 bases, in that order; junction bases with no gene match: 23. CDR1 is SGHDN, CDR2 FVKESK, per germline. This CDR3 comprises 21 residues. The CDR3 region has the DNA TGTGCCAGCAGCCGGTTGATTGCTCTAGCGGGGCCTTTTCGGAGGACAGATACGCAGTATTTT. This translates into CASSRLIALAGPFRRTDTQYF.

The genes are TRBV28 and TRBJ2-5; D is possibly TRBD1 (6 bases). The V gene's germline CDR1 is MDHEN and CDR2 SYDVKM. V dropped 3 bases and J dropped 5 bases, with 22 bases sitting between them. CDR3 length equals 17 residues. DNA of the CDR3: TGTGCCAGCAGTTTCTCCTGGACAGACGGGGAGTGGGAGACCCAGTACTTC. It specifies CASSFSWTDGEWETQYF.

This clone was picked up one time. The V and J genes are TRBV4-1 and TRBJ2-5; D ambiguous. CDR1 and CDR2 (germline): MGHRA, YSYEKL. V dropped 0 bases and J dropped 2 bases, with 7 bases sitting between them. The CDR3 spans 14 residues. The CDR3 loop is CASSQDLFQETQYF. The DNA of the CDR3 is TGCGCCAGCAGCCAAGATCTGTTTCAAGAGACCCAGTACTTC.

The gene calls are TRBV6-1 and TRBJ1-3, with D maybe TRBD1 (5 bases). V lost 6 bases and J 4 bases, leaving 16 bases between the germline ends. Germline V gene data show CDR1 as MNHNS and CDR2 as SASEGT. The length of the CDR3 is 15 residues. The CDR3 here is CASSRGGDSGNTIYF. The CDR3 coding sequence is TGTGCCAGCAGCCGCGGTGGGGACTCAGGAAACACCATATATTTT.

The V gene is TRBV9, the J gene TRBJ1-4; 8 nucleotides agree with TRBD1. CDR1 SGDLS and CDR2 YYNGEE come from the germline V gene. The V and J ends lost 4 bases and 6 bases, in that order; junction bases with no gene match: 8. This CDR3 contains 15 residues. CDR3 protein: CASSPSHRGDEKLFF. The CDR3 bases are TGTGCCAGCAGCCCAAGCCACAGGGGGGATGAAAAACTGTTTTTT.

About this clone: Compared with germline, one end of the junction differs, possibly owing to a read error. The genes are TRBV5-6 and TRBJ2-2; no firm D call. Germline V CDR1 and CDR2: SGHDT, YYEEEE. The CDR3 consists of 16 residues. The CDR3 region has the DNA TGTGCCAGCAGCTTGCCAGTGACACCGAAAACCGGGGAGCTGTTTTTT. Amino acid sequence: CASSLPVTPKTGELFF.